This TCR beta chain was profiled in a study of CD4 T cells in relation to SARS-CoV-2 and coronaviruses. Germline V gene lookup returns CDR1 MDHEN and CDR2 SYDVKM. The CDR3 is made up of 16 amino acids. Trimming cost V 6 bases and J 3 bases; bases outside gene matches: 5. Study findings and constraints: About 65% of donors had memory CD4+ clonotypes crossrecognizing SARS-CoV-2 and common cold coronavirus spike. No crossreactivity against non-spike viral proteins was tested here.

Sequenced by immunoSEQ multiplex PCR; TCRdb stores in-frame clones only, minus some. The table shows some 35,000 clones, with 82% occurring only once. With respect to this clone: The antigen is unknown.

The sequence came from an adult with COVID-19. The V and J genes are TRBV28 and TRBJ2-1; 13 bases line up with TRBD2. Sequencing was done on a sample of naive CD4+ T cells from PBMCs, cultured in vitro. Subset meaning: naive CD4+ T cells isolated by negative enrichment. Here the CDR3 DNA reads TGTGCCAGCAGATCGGGACTAGCGGGATTCTACAATGAGCAGTTCTTC. Its translation: CASRSGLAGFYNEQFF.